The TCR beta chain under discussion was sequenced for a study of T-cell reconstitution after alpha-beta-depleted transplantation in children. Unique molecular identifiers were incorporated into the prepared TCRbeta library. Using its own MiXCR run on the PCR reads, TCRdb lists one record per CDR3 protein. Among about 980,000 distinct CDR3 sequences, around 30% were seen once, and the ten largest hold roughly 31%. V lost 10 bases and J lost 8, with 14 bases in between. The CDR3 runs 12 residues. Germline CDR1 and CDR2: LNHNV and YYDKDF (reference sequence). This clonotype was counted at least ten times.

Sequencing was performed on PBMCs, mostly from graft donor cells, taken 360 days after TCRalphabeta/CD19-depleted stem cell transplant. The chain links TRBV15 to TRBJ1-4; D unclear. The sequence came from a boy under two years old who had a stem cell transplant for SCID, so the T cells may come from the graft donor. CDR3 nucleotides: TGTGCCATTAGGACTGCCGGAGAAAAACTGTTTTTT. Amino acids: CAIRTAGEKLFF.